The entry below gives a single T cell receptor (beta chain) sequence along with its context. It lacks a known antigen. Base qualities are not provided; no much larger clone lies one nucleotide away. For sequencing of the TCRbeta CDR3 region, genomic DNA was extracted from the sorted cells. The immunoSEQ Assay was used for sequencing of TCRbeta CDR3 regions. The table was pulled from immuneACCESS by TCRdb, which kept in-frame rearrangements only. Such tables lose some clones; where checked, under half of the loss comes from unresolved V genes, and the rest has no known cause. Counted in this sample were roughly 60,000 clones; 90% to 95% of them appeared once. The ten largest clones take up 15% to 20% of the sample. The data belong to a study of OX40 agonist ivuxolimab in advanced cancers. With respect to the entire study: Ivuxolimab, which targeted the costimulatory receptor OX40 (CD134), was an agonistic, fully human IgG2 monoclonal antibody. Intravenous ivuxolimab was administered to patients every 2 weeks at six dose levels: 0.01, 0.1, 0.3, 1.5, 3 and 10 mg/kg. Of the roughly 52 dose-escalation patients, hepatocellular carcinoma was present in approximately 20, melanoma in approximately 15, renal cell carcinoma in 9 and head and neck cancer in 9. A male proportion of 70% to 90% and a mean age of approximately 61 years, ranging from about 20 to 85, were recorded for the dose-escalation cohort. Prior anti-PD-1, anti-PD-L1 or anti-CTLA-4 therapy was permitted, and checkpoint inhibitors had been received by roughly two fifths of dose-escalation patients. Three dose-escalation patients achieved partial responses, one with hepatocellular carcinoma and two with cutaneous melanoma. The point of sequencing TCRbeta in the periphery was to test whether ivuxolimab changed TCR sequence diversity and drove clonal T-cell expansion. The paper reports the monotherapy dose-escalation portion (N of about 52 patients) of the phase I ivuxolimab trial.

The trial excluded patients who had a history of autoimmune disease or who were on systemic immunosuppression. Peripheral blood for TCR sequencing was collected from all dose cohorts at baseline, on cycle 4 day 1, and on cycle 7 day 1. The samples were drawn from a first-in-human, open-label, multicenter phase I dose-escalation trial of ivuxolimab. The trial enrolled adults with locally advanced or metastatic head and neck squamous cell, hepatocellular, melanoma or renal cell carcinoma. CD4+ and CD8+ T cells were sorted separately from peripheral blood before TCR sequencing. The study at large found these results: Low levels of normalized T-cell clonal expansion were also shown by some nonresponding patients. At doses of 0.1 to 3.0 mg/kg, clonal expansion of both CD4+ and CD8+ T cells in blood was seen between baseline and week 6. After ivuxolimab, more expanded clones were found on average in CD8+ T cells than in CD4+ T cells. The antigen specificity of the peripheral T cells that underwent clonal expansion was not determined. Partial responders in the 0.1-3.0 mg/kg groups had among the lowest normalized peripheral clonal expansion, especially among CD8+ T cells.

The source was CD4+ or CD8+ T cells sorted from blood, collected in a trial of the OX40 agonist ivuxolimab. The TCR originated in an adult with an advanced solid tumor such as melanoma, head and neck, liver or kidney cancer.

The CDR3 is CASSLRGGDRERTDTQYF. The nucleotides read TGTGCCAGCAGCTTAAGAGGAGGTGACAGGGAAAGGACAGATACGCAGTATTTT. In this chain, TRBV7-3 is recombined with TRBJ2-3; 7 middle bases align to TRBD1. The germline V gene gives CDR1 as SGHTA and CDR2 as FQGTGA. Including the terminal cysteine and phenylalanine, the CDR3 comprises 18 residues. The retained sequence is limited to the CDR3, 54 bases, with the frame set at the first base. Relative to germline, V is missing 1 base and J is missing 3 bases, with 13 bases of the junction outside any gene match.